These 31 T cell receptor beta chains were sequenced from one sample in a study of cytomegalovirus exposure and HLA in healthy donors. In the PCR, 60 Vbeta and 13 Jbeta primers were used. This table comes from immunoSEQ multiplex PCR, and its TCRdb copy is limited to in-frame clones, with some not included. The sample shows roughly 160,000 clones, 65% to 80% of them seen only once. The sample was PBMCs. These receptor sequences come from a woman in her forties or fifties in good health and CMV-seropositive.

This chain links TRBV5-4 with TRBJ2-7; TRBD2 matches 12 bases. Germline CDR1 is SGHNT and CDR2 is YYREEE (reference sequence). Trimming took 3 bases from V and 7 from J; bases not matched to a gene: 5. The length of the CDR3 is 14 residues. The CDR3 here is CASSSTSGSGEQYF. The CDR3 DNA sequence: TGTGCCAGCAGCTCGACTAGCGGGAGTGGTGAGCAGTACTTC.

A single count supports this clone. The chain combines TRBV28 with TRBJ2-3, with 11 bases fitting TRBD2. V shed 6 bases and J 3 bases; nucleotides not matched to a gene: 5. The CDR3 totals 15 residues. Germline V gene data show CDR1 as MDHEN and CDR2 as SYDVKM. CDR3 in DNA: TGTGCCAGCAGGCGACTAGCGGGGTTAACAGATACGCAGTATTTT. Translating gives CASRRLAGLTDTQYF. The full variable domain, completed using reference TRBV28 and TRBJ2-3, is DVKVTQSSRYLVKRTGEKVFLECVQDMDHENMFWYRQDPGLGLRLIYFSYDVKMKEKGDIPEGYSVSREKKERFSLILESASTNQTSMYLCASRRLAGLTDTQYFGPGTRLTVL.

The CDR3 sequence is CASSQTGLGDTEAFF. The CDR3 region has the DNA TGTGCCAGCAGTCAGACAGGGTTGGGGGACACTGAAGCTTTCTTT. The chain recombines TRBV27 with TRBJ1-1; 7 positions agree with TRBD1. This CDR3 region has 15 residues. J lost 3 bases, V lost 5 bases, and 9 bases had no gene match. Germline CDR1 and CDR2: MNHEY and SMNVEV (reference sequence).

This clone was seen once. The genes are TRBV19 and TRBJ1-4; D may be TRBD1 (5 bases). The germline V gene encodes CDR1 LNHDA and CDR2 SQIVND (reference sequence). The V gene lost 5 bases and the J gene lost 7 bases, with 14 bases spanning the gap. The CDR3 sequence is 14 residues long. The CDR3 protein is CASSVQGGTEKLFF. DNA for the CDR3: TGTGCCAGTAGTGTCCAGGGCGGAACTGAAAAACTGTTTTTT.

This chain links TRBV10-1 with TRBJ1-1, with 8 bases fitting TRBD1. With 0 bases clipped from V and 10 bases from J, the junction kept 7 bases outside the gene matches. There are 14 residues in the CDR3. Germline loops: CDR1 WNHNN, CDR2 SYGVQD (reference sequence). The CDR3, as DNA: TGCGCCAGCAGTGAGTCTGGGACAGGCCTCGGAGCTTTCTTT. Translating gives CASSESGTGLGAFF.

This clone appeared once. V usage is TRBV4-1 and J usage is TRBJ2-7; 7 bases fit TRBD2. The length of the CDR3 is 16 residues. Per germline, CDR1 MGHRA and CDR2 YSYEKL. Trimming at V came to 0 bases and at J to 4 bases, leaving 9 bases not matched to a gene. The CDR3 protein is CASSQDWAGATYEQYF. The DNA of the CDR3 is TGCGCCAGCAGCCAAGATTGGGCGGGAGCTACTTACGAGCAGTACTTC.

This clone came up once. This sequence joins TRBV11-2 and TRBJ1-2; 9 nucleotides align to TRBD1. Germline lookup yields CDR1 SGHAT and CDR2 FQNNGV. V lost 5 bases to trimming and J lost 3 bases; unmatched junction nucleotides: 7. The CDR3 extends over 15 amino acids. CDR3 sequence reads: CASSGYRGLHYGYTF. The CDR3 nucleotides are TGTGCCAGCAGCGGATACAGGGGGCTTCACTATGGCTACACCTTC.

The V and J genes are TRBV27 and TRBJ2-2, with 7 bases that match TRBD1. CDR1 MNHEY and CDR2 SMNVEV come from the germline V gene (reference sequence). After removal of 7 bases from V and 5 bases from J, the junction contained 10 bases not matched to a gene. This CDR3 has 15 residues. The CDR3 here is CASKSHDRVTGELFF. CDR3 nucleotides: TGTGCCAGCAAATCCCACGACAGGGTTACCGGGGAGCTGTTTTTT.

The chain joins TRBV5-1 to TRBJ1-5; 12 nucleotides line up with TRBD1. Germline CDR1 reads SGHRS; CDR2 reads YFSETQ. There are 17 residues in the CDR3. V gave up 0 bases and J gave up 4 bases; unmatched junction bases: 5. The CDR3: CASSLEGQGAGNQPQHF. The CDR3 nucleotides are TGCGCCAGCAGCTTGGAGGGACAGGGGGCGGGAAATCAGCCCCAGCATTTT.

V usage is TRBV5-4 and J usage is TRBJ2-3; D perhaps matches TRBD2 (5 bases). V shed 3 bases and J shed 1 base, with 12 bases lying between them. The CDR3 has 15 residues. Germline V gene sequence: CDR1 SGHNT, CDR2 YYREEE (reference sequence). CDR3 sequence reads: CASSSPRERTDTQYF. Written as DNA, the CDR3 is TGTGCCAGCAGCTCCCCCCGGGAACGCACAGATACGCAGTATTTT.

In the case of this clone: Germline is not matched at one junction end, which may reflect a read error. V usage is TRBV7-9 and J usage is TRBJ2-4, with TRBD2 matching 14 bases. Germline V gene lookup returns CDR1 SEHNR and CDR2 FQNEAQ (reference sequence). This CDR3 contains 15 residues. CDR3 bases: TGTGCCAGCAGCCCTGGACTAGCGGGGGGAAACAGTCAGTACTTC. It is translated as CASSPGLAGGNSQYF. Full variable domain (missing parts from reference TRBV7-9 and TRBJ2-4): DTGVSQNPRHKITKRGQNVTFRCDPISEHNRLYWYRQTLGQGPEFLTYFQNEAQLEKSRLLSDRFSAERPKGSFSTLEIQRTEQGDSAMYLCASSPGLAGGNSQYFGAGTRLSVL.

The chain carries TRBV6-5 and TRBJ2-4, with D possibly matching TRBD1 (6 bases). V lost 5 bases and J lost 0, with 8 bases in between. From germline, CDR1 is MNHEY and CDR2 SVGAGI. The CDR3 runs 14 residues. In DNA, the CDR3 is TGTGCCAGCAGTGTACAGGGAGCCAAAAACATTCAGTACTTC. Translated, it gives CASSVQGAKNIQYF.

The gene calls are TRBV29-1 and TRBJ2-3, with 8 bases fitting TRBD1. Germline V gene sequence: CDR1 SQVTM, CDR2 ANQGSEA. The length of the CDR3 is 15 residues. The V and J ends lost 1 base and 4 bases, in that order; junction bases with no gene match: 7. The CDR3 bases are TGCAGCGTTGAAGTACAGGGGGTTTCGGCAGATACGCAGTATTTT. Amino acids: CSVEVQGVSADTQYF.

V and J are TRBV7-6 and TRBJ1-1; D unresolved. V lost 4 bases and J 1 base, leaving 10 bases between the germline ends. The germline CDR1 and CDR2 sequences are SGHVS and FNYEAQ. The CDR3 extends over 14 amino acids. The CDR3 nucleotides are TGTGCCAGCAGCTCCCCAACGGGGAACACTGAAGCTTTCTTT. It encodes CASSSPTGNTEAFF.

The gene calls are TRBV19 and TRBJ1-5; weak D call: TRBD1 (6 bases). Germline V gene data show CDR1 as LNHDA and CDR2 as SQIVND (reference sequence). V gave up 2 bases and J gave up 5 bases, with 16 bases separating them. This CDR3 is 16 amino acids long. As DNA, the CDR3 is TGTGCCAGTAGTATAAACGGGCGGGAGGGGGATCAGCCCCAGCATTTT. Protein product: CASSINGREGDQPQHF.

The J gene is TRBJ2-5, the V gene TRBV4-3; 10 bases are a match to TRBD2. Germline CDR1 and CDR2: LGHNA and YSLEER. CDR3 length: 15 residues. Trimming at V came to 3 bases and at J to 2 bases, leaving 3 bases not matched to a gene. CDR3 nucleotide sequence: TGCGCCAGCAGCCATTTACTAGCGGGACAAGAGACCCAGTACTTC. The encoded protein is CASSHLLAGQETQYF.

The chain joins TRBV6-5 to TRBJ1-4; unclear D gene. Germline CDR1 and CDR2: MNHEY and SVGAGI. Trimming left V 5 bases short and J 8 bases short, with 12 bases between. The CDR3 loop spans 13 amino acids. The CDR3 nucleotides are TGTGCCAGCAGTCCAAGGGCGGGAGAAAAACTGTTTTTT. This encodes CASSPRAGEKLFF.

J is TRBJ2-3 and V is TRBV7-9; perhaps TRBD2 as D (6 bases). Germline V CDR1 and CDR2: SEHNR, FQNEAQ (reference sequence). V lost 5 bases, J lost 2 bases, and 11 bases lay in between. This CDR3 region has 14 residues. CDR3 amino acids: CASSPRLDTDTQYF. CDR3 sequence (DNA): TGTGCCAGCAGCCCCAGACTAGACACAGATACGCAGTATTTT.

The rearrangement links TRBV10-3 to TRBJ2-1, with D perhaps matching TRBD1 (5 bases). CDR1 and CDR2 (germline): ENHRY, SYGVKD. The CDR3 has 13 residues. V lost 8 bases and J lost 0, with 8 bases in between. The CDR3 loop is CAIQQDSYNEQFF. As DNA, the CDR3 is TGTGCCATCCAACAGGACTCCTACAATGAGCAGTTCTTC.

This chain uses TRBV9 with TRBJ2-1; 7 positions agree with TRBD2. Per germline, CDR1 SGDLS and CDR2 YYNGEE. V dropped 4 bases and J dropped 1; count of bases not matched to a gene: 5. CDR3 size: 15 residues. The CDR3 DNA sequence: TGTGCCAGCAGCCGCGCCGGGGGGTCCTACAATGAGCAGTTCTTC. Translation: CASSRAGGSYNEQFF.

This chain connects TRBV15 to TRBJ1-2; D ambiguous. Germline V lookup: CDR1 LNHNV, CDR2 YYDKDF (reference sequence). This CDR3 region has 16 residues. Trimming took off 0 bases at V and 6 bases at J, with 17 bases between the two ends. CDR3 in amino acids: CATSRDIGLTRDGYTF. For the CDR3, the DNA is TGTGCCACCAGCAGAGATATAGGGTTAACGAGGGATGGCTACACCTTC.

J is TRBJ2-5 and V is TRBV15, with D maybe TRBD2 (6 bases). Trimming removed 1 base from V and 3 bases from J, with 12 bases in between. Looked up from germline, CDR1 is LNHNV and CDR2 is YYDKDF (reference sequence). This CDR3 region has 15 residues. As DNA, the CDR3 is TGTGCCACCAGCAGAGCTGGGGCGGGAAAAGAGACCCAGTACTTC. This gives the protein CATSRAGAGKETQYF.

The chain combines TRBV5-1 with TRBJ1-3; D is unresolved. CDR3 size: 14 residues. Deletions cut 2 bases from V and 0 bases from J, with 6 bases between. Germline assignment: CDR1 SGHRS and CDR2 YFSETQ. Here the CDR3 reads CASSFSVSGNTIYF. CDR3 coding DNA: TGCGCCAGCAGCTTCTCTGTCTCTGGAAACACCATATATTTT.

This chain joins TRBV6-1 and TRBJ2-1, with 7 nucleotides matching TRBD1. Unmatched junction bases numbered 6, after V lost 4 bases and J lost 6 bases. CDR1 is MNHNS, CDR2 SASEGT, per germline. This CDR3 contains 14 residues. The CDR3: CASSATGVRNEQFF. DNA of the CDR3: TGTGCCAGCAGTGCAACAGGGGTCCGCAATGAGCAGTTCTTC.

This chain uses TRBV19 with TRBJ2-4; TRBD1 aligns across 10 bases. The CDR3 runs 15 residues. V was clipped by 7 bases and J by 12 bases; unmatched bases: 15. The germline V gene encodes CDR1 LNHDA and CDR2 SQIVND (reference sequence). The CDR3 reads CASTGFLGTGDSQYF. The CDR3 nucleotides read TGTGCCAGTACCGGCTTTTTGGGGACAGGGGACAGTCAGTACTTC.

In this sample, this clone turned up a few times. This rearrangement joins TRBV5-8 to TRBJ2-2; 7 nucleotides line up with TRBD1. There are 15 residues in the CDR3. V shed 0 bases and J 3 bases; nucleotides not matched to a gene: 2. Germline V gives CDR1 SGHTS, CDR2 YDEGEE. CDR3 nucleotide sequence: TGTGCCAGCAGCTTGGGGCAGGGGGACACCGGGGAGCTGTTTTTT. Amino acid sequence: CASSLGQGDTGELFF.

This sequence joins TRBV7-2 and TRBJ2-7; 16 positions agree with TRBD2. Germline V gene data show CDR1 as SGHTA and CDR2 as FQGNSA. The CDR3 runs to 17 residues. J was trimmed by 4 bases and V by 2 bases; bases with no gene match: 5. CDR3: CASSLTGTSGGAYEQYF. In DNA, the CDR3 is TGTGCCAGCAGCTTAACCGGGACTAGCGGGGGGGCTTACGAGCAGTACTTC.

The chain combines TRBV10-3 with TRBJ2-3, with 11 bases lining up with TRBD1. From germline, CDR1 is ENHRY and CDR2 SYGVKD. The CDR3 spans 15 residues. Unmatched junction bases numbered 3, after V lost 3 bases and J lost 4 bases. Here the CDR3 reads CAISDGQGAADTQYF. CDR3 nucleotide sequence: TGTGCCATCAGTGACGGACAGGGGGCAGCAGATACGCAGTATTTT.

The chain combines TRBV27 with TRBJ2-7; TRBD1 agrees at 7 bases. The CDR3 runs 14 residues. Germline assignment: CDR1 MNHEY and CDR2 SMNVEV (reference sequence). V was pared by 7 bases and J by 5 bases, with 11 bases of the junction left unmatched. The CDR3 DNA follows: TGTGCCAGCATGGGGGTACAGGGGAGCCACGAGCAGTACTTC. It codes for CASMGVQGSHEQYF.

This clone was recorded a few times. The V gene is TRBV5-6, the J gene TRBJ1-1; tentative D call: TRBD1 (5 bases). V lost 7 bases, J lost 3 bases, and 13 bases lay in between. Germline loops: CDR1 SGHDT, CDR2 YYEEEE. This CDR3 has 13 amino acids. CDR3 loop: CASRTGGYTEAFF. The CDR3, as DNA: TGTGCCAGCCGGACTGGGGGGTACACTGAAGCTTTCTTT.

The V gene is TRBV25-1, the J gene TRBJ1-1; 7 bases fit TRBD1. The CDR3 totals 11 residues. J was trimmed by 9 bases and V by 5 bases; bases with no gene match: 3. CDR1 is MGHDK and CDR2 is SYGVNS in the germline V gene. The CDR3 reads CASSLQGKAFF. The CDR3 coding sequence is TGTGCCAGCAGTCTACAGGGGAAAGCTTTCTTT.